This T cell receptor beta chain was recorded in a study of cytomegalovirus exposure and HLA in healthy donors. Only one count was recorded for this clone. Its target is unknown. Germline CDR1 MNHEY, CDR2 SMNVEV (reference sequence). The CDR3 runs 15 residues. V gave up 6 bases and J gave up 5 bases, with 16 bases separating them. A multiplex PCR was run with 60 Vbeta primers and 13 Jbeta primers. TCRdb's copy holds only in-frame clones and misses some; the assay was immunoSEQ multiplex PCR. The data hold about 110,000 clones, with roughly 87% observed a single time. Participants comprised healthy donors of bone marrow. Points from the study as a whole: Using a false discovery rate of 0.05, a later analysis showed that approximately 16,000 TCR beta sequences were associated with HLA alleles. As a later analysis showed, several of the most significant clusters appeared to be linked to common viral pathogens. A classifier reportedly called cytomegalovirus status with high sensitivity and specificity.

The chain recombines TRBV27 with TRBJ2-2; maybe TRBD1 (5 bases). Sequencing used PBMCs. This TCR was recovered from a man aged 25 to 40 in good health and CMV-seropositive. Here the CDR3 DNA reads TGTGCCAGCAGCCGTTCTCAGGGTAGTACCGGGGAGCTGTTTTTT. It is translated as CASSRSQGSTGELFF.